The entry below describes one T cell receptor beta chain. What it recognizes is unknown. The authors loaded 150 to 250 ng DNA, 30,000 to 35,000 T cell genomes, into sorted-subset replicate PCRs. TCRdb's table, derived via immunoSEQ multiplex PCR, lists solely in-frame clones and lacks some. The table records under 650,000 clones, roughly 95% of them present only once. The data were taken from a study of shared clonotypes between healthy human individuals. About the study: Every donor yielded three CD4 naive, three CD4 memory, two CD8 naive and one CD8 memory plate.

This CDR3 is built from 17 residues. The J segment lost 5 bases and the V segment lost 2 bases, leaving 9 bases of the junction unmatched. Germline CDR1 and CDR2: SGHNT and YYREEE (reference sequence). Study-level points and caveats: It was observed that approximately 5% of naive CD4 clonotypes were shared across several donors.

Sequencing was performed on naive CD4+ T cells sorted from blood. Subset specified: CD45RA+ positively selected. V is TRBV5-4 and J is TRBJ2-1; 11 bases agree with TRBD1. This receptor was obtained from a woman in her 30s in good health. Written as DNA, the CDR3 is TGTGCCAGCAGCTTACCTCCGGGACAGGGGGAGCACAATGAGCAGTTCTTC. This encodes CASSLPPGQGEHNEQFF.